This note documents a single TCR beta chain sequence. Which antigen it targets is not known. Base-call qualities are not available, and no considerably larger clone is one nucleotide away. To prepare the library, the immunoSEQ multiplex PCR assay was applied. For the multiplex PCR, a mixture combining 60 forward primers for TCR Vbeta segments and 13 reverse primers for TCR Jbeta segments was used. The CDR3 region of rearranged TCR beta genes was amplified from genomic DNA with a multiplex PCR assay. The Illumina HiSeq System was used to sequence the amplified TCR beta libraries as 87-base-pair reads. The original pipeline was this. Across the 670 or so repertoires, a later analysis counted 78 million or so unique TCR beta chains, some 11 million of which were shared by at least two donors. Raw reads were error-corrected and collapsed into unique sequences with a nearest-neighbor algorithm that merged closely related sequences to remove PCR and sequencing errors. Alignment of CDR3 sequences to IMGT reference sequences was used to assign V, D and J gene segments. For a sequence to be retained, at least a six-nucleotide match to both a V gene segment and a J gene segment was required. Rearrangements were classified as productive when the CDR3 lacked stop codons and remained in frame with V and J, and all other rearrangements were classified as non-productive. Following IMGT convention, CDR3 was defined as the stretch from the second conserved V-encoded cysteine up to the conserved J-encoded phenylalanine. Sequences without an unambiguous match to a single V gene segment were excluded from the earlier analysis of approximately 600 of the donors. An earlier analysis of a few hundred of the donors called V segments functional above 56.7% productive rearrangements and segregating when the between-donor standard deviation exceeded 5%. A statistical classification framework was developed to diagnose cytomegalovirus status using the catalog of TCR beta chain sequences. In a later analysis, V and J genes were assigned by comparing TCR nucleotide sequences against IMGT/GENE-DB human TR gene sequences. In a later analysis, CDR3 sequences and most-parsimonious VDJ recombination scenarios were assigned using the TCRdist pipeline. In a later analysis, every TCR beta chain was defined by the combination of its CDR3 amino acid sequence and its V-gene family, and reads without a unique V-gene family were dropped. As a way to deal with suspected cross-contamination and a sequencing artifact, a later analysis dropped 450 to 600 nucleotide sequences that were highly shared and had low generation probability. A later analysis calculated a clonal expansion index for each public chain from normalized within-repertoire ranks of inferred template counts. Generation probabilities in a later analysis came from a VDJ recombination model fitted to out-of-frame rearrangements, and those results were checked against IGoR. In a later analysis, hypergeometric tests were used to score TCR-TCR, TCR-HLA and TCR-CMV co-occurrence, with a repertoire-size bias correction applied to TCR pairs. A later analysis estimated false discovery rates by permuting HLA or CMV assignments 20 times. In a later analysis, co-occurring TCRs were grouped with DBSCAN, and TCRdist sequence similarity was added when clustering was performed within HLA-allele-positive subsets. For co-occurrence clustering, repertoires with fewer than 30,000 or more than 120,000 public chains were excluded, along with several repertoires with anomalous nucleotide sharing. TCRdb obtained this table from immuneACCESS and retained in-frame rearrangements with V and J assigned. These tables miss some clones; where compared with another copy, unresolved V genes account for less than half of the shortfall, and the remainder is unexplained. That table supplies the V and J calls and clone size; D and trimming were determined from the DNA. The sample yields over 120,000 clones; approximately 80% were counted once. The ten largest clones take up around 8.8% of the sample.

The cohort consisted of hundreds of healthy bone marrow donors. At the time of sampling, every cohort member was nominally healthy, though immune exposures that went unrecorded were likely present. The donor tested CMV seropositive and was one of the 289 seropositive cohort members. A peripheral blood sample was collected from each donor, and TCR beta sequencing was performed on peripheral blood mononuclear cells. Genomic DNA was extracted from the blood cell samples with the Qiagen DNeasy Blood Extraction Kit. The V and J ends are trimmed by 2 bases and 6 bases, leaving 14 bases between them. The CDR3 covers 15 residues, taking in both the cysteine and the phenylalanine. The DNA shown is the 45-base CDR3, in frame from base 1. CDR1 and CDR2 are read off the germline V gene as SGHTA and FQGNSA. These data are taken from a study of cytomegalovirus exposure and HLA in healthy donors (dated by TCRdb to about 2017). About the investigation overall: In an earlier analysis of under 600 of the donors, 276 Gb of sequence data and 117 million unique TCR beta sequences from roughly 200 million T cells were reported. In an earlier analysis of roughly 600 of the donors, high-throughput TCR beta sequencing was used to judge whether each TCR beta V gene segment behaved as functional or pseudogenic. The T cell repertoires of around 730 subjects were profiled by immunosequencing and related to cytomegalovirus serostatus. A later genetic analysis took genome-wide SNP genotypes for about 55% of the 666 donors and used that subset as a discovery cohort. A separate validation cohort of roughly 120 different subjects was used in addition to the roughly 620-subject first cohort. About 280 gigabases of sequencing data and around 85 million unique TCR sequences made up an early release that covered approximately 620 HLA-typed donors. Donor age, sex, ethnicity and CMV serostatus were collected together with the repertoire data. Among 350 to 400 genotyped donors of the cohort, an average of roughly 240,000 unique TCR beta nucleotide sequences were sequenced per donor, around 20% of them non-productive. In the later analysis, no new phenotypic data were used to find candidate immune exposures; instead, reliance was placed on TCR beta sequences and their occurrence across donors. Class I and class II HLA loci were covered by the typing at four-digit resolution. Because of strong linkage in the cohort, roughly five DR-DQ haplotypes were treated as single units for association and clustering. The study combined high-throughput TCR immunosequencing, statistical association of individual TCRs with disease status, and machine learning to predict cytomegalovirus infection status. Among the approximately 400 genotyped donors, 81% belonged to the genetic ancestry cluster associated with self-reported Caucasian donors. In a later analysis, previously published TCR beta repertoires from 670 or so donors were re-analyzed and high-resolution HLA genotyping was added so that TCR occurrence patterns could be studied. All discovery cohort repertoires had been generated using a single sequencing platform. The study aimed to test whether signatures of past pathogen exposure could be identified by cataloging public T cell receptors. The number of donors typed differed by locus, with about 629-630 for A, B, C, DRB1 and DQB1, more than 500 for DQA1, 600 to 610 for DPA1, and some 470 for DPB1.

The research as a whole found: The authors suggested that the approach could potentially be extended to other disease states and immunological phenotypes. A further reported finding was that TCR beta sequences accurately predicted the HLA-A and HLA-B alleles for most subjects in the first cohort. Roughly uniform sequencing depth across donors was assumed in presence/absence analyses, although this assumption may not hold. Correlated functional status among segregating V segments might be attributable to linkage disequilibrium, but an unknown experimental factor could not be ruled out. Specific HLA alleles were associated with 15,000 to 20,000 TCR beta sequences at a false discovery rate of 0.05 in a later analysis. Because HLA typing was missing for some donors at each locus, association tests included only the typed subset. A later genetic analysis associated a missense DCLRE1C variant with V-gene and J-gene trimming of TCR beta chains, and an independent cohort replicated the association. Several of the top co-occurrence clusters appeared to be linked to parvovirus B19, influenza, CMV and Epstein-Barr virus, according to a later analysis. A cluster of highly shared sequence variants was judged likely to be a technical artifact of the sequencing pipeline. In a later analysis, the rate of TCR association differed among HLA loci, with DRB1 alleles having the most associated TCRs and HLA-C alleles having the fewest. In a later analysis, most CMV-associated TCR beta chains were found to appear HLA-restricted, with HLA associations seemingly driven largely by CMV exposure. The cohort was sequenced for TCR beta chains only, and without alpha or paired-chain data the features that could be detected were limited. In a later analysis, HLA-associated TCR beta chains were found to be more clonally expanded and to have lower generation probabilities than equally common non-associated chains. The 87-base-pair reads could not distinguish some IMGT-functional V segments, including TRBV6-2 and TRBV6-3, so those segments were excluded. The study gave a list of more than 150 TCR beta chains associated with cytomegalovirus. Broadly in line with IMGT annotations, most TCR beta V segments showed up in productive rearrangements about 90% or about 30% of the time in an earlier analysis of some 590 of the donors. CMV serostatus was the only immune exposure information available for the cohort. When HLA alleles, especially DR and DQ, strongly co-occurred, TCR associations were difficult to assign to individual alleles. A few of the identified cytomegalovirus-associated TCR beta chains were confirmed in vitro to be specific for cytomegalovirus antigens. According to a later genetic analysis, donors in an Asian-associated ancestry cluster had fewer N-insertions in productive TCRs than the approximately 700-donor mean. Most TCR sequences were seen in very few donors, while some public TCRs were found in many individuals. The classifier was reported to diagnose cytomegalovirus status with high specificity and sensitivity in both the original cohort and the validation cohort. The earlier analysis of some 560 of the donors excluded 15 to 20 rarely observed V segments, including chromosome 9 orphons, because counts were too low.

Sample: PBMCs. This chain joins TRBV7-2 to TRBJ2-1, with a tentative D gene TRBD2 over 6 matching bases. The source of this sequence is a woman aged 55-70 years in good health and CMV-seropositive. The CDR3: CASSLSAGQLNEQFF. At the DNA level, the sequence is TGTGCCAGCAGCTTAAGTGCGGGGCAGCTCAATGAGCAGTTCTTC.